These T cell receptor beta chains were read from a single sample in a study of T cell responses to AZD1222 COVID-19 vaccine. TCRdb keeps only in-frame clones here, not all; method: immunoSEQ multiplex PCR. This table holds 95,000 to 110,000 clones, roughly 87% found once. The source was peripheral blood, collected on day 0 of AZD1222 vaccination. Receptors were obtained from an adult in good health. CDR3s include the opening cysteine and the closing phenylalanine or tryptophan. Fields, in order: clone size, V gene, CDR3 protein. A row's size may be missing; if present it is once, few, many or a size class.

abundance: NA; v_gene: TRBV6-1; CDR3aa: CASSERHGTVNQPQHF
abundance: NA; v_gene: TRBV5-5; CDR3aa: CASSRQGFSGNTIYF
abundance: NA; v_gene: TRBV10-2; CDR3aa: CASSPSGRTEAFF
abundance: NA; v_gene: TRBV7-3; CDR3aa: CASSPRLAGGYNEQFF
abundance: once; v_gene: TRBV7-9; CDR3aa: CASSWANTIYF
abundance: NA; v_gene: TRBV19; CDR3aa: CASSTPTGNHNEQFF
abundance: NA; v_gene: TRBV7-6; CDR3aa: CASSQTAGANTGELFF
abundance: NA; v_gene: TRBV3-1/TRBV3-2; CDR3aa: CATADTGGTQYF
abundance: NA; v_gene: TRBV20-1; CDR3aa: CSASGRGGYEQYF
abundance: NA; v_gene: TRBV4-1; CDR3aa: CASKQTGGNEKLFF
abundance: NA; v_gene: TRBV19; CDR3aa: CASSAGAEKLFF
abundance: NA; v_gene: TRBV6-4; CDR3aa: CASARYSGGYNEQFF
abundance: NA; v_gene: TRBV6-2/TRBV6-3; CDR3aa: CASSRGEDRTNYGYTF
abundance: NA; v_gene: TRBV7-3; CDR3aa: CASSSGQSNTEAFF
abundance: NA; v_gene: TRBV2; CDR3aa: CASSTGTGYTEAFF
abundance: NA; v_gene: TRBV6-1; CDR3aa: CASSEGLWQPFSTDTQYF
abundance: NA; v_gene: TRBV6-1; CDR3aa: CASTGGAVDEQFF
abundance: NA; v_gene: TRBV9; CDR3aa: CASSPRWSRTDTQYF